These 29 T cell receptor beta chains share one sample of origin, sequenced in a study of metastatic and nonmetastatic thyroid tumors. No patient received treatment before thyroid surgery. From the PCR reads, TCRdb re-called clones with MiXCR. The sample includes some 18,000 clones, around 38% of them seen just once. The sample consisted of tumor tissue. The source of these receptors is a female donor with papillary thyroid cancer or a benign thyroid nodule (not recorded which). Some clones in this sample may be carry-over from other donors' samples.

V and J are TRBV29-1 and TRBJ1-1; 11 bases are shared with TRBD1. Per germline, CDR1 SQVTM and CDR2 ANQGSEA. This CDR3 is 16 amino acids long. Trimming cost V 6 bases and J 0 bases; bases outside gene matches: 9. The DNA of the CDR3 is TGCAGCGTCACCCGGGACAGGGGGAGGGTGAACACTGAAGCTTTCTTT. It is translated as CSVTRDRGRVNTEAFF.

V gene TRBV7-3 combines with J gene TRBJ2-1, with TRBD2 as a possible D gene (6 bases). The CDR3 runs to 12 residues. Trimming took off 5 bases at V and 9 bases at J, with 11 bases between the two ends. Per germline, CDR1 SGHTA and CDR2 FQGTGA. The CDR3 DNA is TGTGCCAGCAGCGACCTAGCGTCTGAGCAGTTCTTC. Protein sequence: CASSDLASEQFF.

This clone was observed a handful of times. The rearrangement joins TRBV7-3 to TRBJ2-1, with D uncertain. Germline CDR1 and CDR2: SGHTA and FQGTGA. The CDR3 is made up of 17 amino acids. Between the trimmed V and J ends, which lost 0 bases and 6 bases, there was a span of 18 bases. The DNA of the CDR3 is TGTGCCAGCAGCTTAACGCCAGGAGCCCTAGGCAGCAATGAGCAGTTCTTC. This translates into CASSLTPGALGSNEQFF.

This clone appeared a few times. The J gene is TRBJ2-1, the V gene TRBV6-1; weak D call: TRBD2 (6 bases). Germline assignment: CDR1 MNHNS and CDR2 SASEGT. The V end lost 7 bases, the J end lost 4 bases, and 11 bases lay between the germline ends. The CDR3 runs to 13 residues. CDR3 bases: TGTGCCAGCACGGGACTGGAGTACAATGAGCAGTTCTTC. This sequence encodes CASTGLEYNEQFF.

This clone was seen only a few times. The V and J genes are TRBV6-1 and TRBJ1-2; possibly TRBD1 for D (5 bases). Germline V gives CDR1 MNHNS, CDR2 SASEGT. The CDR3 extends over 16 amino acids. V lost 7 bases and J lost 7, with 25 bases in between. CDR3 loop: CASISPGAGREGGYTF. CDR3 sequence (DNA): TGTGCCAGCATATCACCTGGGGCAGGGAGAGAGGGTGGCTACACCTTC.

The CDR3 DNA reads TGCGCCAGCAGCCAAGATCGGAACGGACCCTATGGCTACACCTTC. Its protein is CASSQDRNGPYGYTF. The chain combines TRBV4-1 with TRBJ1-2; D uncertain. V was cut by 0 bases and J by 4 bases, with 12 bases left in between. The CDR3 spans 15 residues. In germline, CDR1 is MGHRA, CDR2 YSYEKL.

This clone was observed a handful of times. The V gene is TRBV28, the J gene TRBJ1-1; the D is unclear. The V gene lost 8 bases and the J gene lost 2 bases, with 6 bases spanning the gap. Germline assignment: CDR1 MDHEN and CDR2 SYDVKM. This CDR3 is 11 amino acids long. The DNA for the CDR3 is TGTGCCAGCTGGGGAAACACTGAAGCTTTCTTT. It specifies CASWGNTEAFF.

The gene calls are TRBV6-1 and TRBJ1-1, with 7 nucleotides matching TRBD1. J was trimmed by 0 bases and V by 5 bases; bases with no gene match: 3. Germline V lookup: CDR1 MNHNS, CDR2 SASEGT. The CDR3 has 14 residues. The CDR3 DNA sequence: TGTGCCAGCAGTAAGGACAGGCTGAACACTGAAGCTTTCTTT. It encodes CASSKDRLNTEAFF.

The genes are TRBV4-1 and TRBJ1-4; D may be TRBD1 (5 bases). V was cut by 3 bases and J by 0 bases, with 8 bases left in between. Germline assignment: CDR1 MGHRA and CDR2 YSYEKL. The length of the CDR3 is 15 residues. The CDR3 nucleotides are TGCGCCAGCAGCCAGGGGGAAGCAACTAATGAAAAACTGTTTTTT. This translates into CASSQGEATNEKLFF.

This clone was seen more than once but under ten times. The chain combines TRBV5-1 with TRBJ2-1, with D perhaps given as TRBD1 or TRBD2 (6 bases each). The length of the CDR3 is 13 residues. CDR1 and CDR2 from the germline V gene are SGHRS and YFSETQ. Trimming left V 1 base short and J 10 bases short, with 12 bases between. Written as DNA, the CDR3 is TGCGCCAGCAGCTTGAACGGGGGCAACGAGCAGTTCTTC. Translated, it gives CASSLNGGNEQFF. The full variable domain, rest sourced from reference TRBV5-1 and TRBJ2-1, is KAGVTQTPRYLIKTRGQQVTLSCSPISGHRSVSWYQQTPGQGLQFLFEYFSETQRNKGNFPGRFSGRQFSNSRSEMNVSTLELGDSALYLCASSLNGGNEQFFGPGTRLTVL.

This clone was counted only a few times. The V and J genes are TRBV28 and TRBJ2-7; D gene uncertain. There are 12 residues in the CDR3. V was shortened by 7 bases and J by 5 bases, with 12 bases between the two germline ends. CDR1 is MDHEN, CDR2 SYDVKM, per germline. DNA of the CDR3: TGTGCCAGCAACCTATTCGACAACGAGCAGTACTTC. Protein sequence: CASNLFDNEQYF.

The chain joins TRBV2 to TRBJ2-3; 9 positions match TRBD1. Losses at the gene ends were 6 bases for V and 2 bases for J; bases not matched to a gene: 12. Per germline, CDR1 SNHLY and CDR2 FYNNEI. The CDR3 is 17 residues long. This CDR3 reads CASSRDRVWVHTDTQYF. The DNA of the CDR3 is TGTGCCAGCAGCCGGGACAGGGTTTGGGTCCACACAGATACGCAGTATTTT. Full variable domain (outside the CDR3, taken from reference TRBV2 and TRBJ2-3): EPEVTQTPSHQVTQMGQEVILRCVPISNHLYFYWYRQILGQKVEFLVSFYNNEISEKSEIFDDQFSVERPDGSNFTLKIRSTKLEDSAMYFCASSRDRVWVHTDTQYFGPGTRLTVL.

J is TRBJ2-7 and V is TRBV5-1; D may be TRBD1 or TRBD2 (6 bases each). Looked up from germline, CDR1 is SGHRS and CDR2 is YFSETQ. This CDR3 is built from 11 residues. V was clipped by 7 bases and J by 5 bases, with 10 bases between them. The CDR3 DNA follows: TGCGCCAGCTCGGGGGACAACGAGCAGTACTTC. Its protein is CASSGDNEQYF.

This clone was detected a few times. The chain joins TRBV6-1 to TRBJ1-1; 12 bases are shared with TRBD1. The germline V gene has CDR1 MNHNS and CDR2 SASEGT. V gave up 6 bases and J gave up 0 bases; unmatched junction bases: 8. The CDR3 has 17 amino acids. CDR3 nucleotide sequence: TGTGCCAGCAGGGCCGGGACAGGGGGCGGTGTGAACACTGAAGCTTTCTTT. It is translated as CASRAGTGGGVNTEAFF.

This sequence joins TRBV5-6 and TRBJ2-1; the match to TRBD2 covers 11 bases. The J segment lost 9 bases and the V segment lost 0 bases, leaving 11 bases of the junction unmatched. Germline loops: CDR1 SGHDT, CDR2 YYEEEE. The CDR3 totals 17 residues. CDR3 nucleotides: TGTGCCAGCAGCTTGGCCAGGATAGCGGGAGGGCCCGTTGAGCAGTTCTTC. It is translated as CASSLARIAGGPVEQFF.

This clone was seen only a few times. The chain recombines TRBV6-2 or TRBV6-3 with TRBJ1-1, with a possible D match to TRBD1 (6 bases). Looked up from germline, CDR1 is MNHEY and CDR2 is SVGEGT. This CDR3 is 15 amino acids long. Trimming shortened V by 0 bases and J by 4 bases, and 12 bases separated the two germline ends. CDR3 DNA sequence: TGTGCCAGCAGTTACTCTTGGACAGCCGGCACTGAAGCTTTCTTT. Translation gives CASSYSWTAGTEAFF.

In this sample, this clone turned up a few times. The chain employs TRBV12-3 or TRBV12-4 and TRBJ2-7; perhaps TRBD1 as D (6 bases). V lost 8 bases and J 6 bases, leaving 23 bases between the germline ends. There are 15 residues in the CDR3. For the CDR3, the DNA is TGTGCCAGCGGGAAATACACAGGGATGCCCGGCGAGCAGTACTTC. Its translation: CASGKYTGMPGEQYF.

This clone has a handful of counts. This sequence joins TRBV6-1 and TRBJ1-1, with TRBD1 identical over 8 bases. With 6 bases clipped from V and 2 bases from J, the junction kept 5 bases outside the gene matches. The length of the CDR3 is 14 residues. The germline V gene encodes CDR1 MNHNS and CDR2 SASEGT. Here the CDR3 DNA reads TGTGCCAGCAGACCTGACAGGGGCAACACTGAAGCTTTCTTT. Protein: CASRPDRGNTEAFF.

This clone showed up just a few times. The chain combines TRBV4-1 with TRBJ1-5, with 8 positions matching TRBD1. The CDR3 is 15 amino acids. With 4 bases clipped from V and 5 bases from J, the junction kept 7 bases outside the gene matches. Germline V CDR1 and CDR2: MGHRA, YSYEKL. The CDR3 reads CASSRYWTGYQPQHF. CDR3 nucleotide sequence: TGCGCCAGCAGCCGATATTGGACAGGGTATCAGCCCCAGCATTTT.

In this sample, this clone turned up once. CDR3 protein: CASSFEAEQYF. The CDR3, as DNA: TGTGCCAGCAGCTTTGAAGCCGAGCAGTACTTC. The chain couples TRBV5-5 to TRBJ2-7; D is unclear. The germline CDR1 and CDR2 sequences are SGHKS and YYEKEE (reference sequence). Trimming removed 2 bases from V and 6 bases from J, with 6 bases in between. This CDR3 has 11 residues.

For the CDR3, the DNA is TGCGCCAGCAGCTTGTTACTCCGCGACAGCCAAGAGACCCAGTACTTC. This sequence encodes CASSLLLRDSQETQYF. This chain links TRBV5-1 with TRBJ2-5; D might be TRBD1 (5 bases). Germline lookup yields CDR1 SGHRS and CDR2 YFSETQ. The CDR3 is 16 amino acids. Deletions cut 1 base from V and 1 base from J, with 14 bases between.

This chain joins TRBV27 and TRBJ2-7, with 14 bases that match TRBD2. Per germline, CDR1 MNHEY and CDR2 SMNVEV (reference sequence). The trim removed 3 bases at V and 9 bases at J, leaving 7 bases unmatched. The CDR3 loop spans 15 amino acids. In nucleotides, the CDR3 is TGTGCCAGCAGTTTGGGACTAGCGGGAGTATTCGGGCAGTACTTC. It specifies CASSLGLAGVFGQYF.

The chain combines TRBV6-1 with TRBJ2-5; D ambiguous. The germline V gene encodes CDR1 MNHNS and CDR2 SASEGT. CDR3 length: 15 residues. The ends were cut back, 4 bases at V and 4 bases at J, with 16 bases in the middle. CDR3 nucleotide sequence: TGTGCCAGCAGTGTGGTTCCGGGCCCGGGAGAGACCCAGTACTTC. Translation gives CASSVVPGPGETQYF.

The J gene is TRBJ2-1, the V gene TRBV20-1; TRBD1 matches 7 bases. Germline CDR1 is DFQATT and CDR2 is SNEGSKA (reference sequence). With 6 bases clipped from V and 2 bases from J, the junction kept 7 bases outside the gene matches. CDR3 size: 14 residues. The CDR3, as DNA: TGCAGTGCCGATATAGGGGGCGCCTACAATGAGCAGTTCTTC. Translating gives CSADIGGAYNEQFF.

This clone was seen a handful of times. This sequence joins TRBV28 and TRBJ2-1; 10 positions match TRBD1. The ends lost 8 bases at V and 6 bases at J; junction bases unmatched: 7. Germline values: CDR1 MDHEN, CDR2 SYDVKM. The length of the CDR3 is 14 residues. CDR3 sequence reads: CASSSWTGGNEQFF. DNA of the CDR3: TGTGCCAGCTCCTCATGGACAGGGGGCAATGAGCAGTTCTTC.

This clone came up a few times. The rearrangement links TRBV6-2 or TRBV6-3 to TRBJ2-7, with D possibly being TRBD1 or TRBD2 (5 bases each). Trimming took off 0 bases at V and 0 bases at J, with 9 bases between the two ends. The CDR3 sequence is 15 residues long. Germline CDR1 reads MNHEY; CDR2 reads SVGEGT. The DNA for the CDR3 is TGTGCCAGCAGTTACTCGGGGGAAAGCTCCTACGAGCAGTACTTC. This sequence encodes CASSYSGESSYEQYF.

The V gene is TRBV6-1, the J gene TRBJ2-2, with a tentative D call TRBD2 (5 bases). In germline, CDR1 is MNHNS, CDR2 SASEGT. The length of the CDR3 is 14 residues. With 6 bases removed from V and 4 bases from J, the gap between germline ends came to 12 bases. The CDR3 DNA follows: TGTGCCAGCAGGGAGGATTTCGCCACCGGGGAGCTGTTTTTT. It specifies CASREDFATGELFF.

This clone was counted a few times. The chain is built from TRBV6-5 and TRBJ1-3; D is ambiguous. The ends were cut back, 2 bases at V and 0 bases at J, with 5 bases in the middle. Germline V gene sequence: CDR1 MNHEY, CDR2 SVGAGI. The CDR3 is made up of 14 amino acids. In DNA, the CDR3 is TGTGCCAGCAGTTACCGGAGCTCTGGAAACACCATATATTTT. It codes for CASSYRSSGNTIYF.

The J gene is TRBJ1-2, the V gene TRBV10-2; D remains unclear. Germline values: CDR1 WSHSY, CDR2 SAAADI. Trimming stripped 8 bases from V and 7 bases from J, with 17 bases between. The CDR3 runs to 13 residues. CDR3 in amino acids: CASAPDFPGGYTF. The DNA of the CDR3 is TGCGCCAGCGCACCAGACTTCCCGGGTGGCTACACCTTC.